These 27 T cell receptor beta chains share one sample of origin, sequenced in a study of T cells in Graves' hyperthyroidism and ophthalmopathy. The TCR beta CDR3 regions underwent amplification using RNA transcripts as the source. A first-round RT-PCR of the TCR CDR3 used the HTBI primer set. A single record per CDR3 protein comes from TCRdb applying MiXCR to the multiplex PCR reads. This sample carries some 770,000 distinct CDR3 sequences, about 17% of them seen once, and the ten largest clones take around 8%. Input material: blood. Source of these receptors: a man aged 18 to 35 with Graves' hyperthyroidism.

This clonotype was observed at least ten times. The chain carries TRBV12-5 and TRBJ2-7, with 9 bases identical to TRBD2. V was clipped by 0 bases and J by 4 bases; unmatched bases: 13. The CDR3 has 18 amino acids. Germline-derived CDR1 and CDR2 are LGHNT and FRNRAP. CDR3 amino acids: CASGLVRGSGSKGYEQYF. The CDR3 DNA reads as TGTGCTAGTGGTTTGGTACGAGGTAGCGGGAGCAAAGGATACGAGCAGTACTTC.

The chain employs TRBV6-2 or TRBV6-3 and TRBJ1-2; D ambiguous. The CDR3 is 15 amino acids. Trimming removed 2 bases from V and 0 bases from J, with 10 bases in between. The V gene's germline CDR1 is MNHEY and CDR2 SVGEGT. The CDR3 DNA sequence: TGTGCCAGCAGTTACCGGAGACCGTCTAACTATGGCTACACCTTC. Protein: CASSYRRPSNYGYTF.

This clonotype has only a few counts. The rearrangement joins TRBV28 to TRBJ1-2; the D is unclear. Germline V lookup: CDR1 MDHEN, CDR2 SYDVKM. Trimming took off 1 base at V and 3 bases at J, with 9 bases between the two ends. The CDR3 is made up of 14 amino acids. CDR3 residues: CASSLSVRHYGYTF. CDR3 sequence (DNA): TGTGCCAGCAGTTTATCGGTGAGGCACTATGGCTACACCTTC.

On this clonotype itself: Just one base apart from a much larger clone, this may be a read error. The genes are TRBV2 and TRBJ1-5; D is unclear. The CDR3 length is 14 residues. Germline CDR1 reads SNHLY; CDR2 reads FYNNEI. CDR3 in DNA: TGTACCAGCAGACTGGTAGAGAGCAATCAGCCCCAGCATTTT. Its translation is CTSRLVESNQPQHF.

This clonotype was observed many times. The chain employs TRBV28 and TRBJ2-5; D gene ambiguous. Per germline, CDR1 MDHEN and CDR2 SYDVKM. The CDR3 is 15 residues long. V was clipped by 5 bases and J by 5 bases, with 18 bases between them. The CDR3 region has the DNA TGTGCCAGCAGTCACAAACGACGGTCGTGGGAGACCCAGTACTTC. Translating gives CASSHKRRSWETQYF.

This clonotype was counted at least ten times. The CDR3 DNA sequence: TGTGCCAGCAGTCGGGTTTTCTCCTACGAGCAGTACTTC. Translated, it gives CASSRVFSYEQYF. This chain links TRBV28 with TRBJ2-7; D is uncertain. The CDR3 covers 13 residues. V lost 5 bases and J 0 bases, leaving 8 bases between the germline ends. Germline V CDR1 and CDR2: MDHEN, SYDVKM.

This rearrangement joins TRBV19 to TRBJ2-7, with D maybe TRBD2 (6 bases). Trimming shortened V by 9 bases and J by 6 bases, and 18 bases separated the two germline ends. This CDR3 is 13 amino acids long. Germline V gene data show CDR1 as LNHDA and CDR2 as SQIVND (reference sequence). This CDR3 reads CASGAGPGAEQYF. CDR3 bases: TGTGCCAGCGGGGCGGGACCGGGAGCCGAGCAGTACTTC.

The rearrangement uses TRBV6-1 and TRBJ2-1; D is perhaps TRBD2 (7 bases). The CDR3 length is 14 residues. The germline V gene has CDR1 MNHNS and CDR2 SASEGT. V gave up 11 bases and J gave up 10 bases, with 24 bases separating them. The chain's CDR3 is CAAGGASLNPEQFF. The CDR3, as DNA: TGTGCCGCTGGGGGGGCTAGCCTCAACCCAGAGCAGTTCTTC.

This chain joins TRBV7-2 and TRBJ2-7, with 14 bases matching TRBD2. The germline V gene has CDR1 SGHTA and CDR2 FQGNSA. V shed 4 bases and J 12 bases; nucleotides not matched to a gene: 11. This CDR3 is built from 15 residues. The CDR3 reads CASSSGLAGGLWPYF. The CDR3 DNA is TGTGCCAGCAGCTCCGGACTAGCGGGGGGACTCTGGCCGTACTTC. The variable domain in full, with the rest retrieved from reference TRBV7-2 and TRBJ2-7, is GAGVSQSPSNKVTEKGKDVELRCDPISGHTALYWYRQSLGQGLEFLIYFQGNSAPDKSGLPSDRFSAERTGGSVSTLTIQRTQQEDSAVYLCASSSGLAGGLWPYFGPGTRLTVT.

As for this clonotype: The junction departs from germline at one end; a sequencing error may be responsible. This rearrangement joins TRBV18 to TRBJ1-5; D is ambiguous. The germline CDR1 and CDR2 sequences are KGHSH and LQKENI. CDR3 length: 16 amino acids. CDR3 in amino acids: CASSPPGEGSNQSQHF. CDR3 coding DNA: TGTGCCAGCTCACCTCCGGGAGAAGGGAGCAATCAGTCCCAGCATTTT. The variable domain in full, with the rest retrieved from reference TRBV18 and TRBJ1-5, is NAGVMQNPRHLVRRRGQEARLRCSPMKGHSHVYWYRQLPEEGLKFMVYLQKENIIDESGMPKERFSAEFPKEGPSILRIQQVVRGDSAAYFCASSPPGEGSNQSQHFGDGTRLSIL.

The gene calls are TRBV5-5 and TRBJ2-2; the D is unclear. The V gene's germline CDR1 is SGHKS and CDR2 YYEKEE (reference sequence). CDR3 length equals 16 residues. Trimming shortened V by 0 bases and J by 4 bases, and 13 bases separated the two germline ends. The CDR3 is CASSLGVPLGTGELFF. CDR3 coding DNA: TGTGCCAGCAGCTTGGGTGTGCCCCTGGGCACCGGGGAGCTGTTTTTT.

This clonotype showed up just a few times. The V gene is TRBV27, the J gene TRBJ1-5; D not certain. The germline V and J ends were trimmed by 0 bases and 0 bases, with 6 bases remaining between them. This CDR3 contains 15 residues. CDR1 and CDR2 (germline): MNHEY, SMNVEV (reference sequence). Here the CDR3 DNA reads TGTGCCAGCAGTTTATCGGCGGATAGCAATCAGCCCCAGCATTTT. It is translated as CASSLSADSNQPQHF.

This clonotype was counted at least ten times. V and J are TRBV6-2 or TRBV6-3 and TRBJ2-7, with D maybe TRBD1 (5 bases). The CDR3 covers 12 residues. Per the germline V gene, CDR1 is MNHEY and CDR2 is SVGEGT. Trimming removed 6 bases from V and 4 bases from J, with 10 bases in between. The CDR3 protein is CASSQQAYEQYF. The CDR3 region has the DNA TGTGCCAGCAGCCAACAGGCGTACGAGCAGTACTTC.

This clonotype has only a few counts. J is TRBJ1-5 and V is TRBV19, with TRBD1 matching 8 bases. This CDR3 comprises 14 residues. V lost 4 bases to trimming and J lost 5 bases; unmatched junction nucleotides: 4. The germline V gene encodes CDR1 LNHDA and CDR2 SQIVND (reference sequence). Here the CDR3 DNA reads TGTGCCAGTAGTACCGGACAGGGCTATCAGCCCCAGCATTTT. It is translated as CASSTGQGYQPQHF.

This chain uses TRBV18 with TRBJ2-4; D call uncertain. The V gene lost 2 bases and the J gene lost 0 bases, with 8 bases spanning the gap. The CDR3 has 15 residues. Germline V gene sequence: CDR1 KGHSH, CDR2 LQKENI. CDR3 region: CASSPWQIAKNIQYF. CDR3 nucleotide sequence: TGTGCCAGCTCACCATGGCAAATAGCCAAAAACATTCAGTACTTC.

The chain combines TRBV10-2 with TRBJ1-6; tentative D call: TRBD1 (5 bases). CDR3 size: 15 residues. Per germline, CDR1 WSHSY and CDR2 SAAADI. Trimming cost V 2 bases and J 2 bases, with 7 bases left between them. DNA for the CDR3: TGCGCCAGCAGTGAGCGGGGGACCTATAATTCACCCCTCCACTTT. It is translated as CASSERGTYNSPLHF.

The chain combines TRBV2 with TRBJ1-2; D remains ambiguous. CDR3 size: 14 residues. V lost 10 bases and J lost 8, with 23 bases in between. Germline assignment: CDR1 SNHLY and CDR2 FYNNEI. The CDR3, as DNA: TGTGCCACCCCGAATCCGGTCTCTATGCTGGGCTACACCTTC. Protein: CATPNPVSMLGYTF.

This clonotype was found many times. V is TRBV7-2 and J is TRBJ2-7; 10 nucleotides agree with TRBD2. The J segment lost 3 bases and the V segment lost 5 bases, leaving 7 bases of the junction unmatched. The CDR3 covers 15 residues. CDR1 and CDR2 (germline): SGHTA, FQGNSA. CDR3 amino acids: CASSLRTSGLYEQYF. The DNA for the CDR3 is TGTGCCAGCAGCCTCCGGACTAGCGGACTCTACGAGCAGTACTTC.

The J gene is TRBJ2-1, the V gene TRBV27; D possibly corresponds to TRBD1 (6 bases). There are 15 residues in the CDR3. Per germline, CDR1 MNHEY and CDR2 SMNVEV (reference sequence). V lost 6 bases and J 3 bases, leaving 15 bases between the germline ends. Here the CDR3 reads CASSGTRGNYNEQFF. The CDR3 DNA follows: TGTGCCAGCAGCGGAACCAGGGGAAACTACAATGAGCAGTTCTTC.

This clonotype was found many times. CDR3 residues: CASSPPAVNNEQFF. CDR3 coding DNA: TGTGCCAGCTCACCACCCGCAGTTAACAATGAGCAGTTCTTC. The chain carries TRBV18 and TRBJ2-1; no reliable D call. Trimming cost V 0 bases and J 5 bases, with 8 bases left between them. CDR3 length: 14 amino acids. Germline V gene lookup returns CDR1 KGHSH and CDR2 LQKENI.

This chain connects TRBV12-3 or TRBV12-4 to TRBJ2-1, with 13 bases matching TRBD2. This CDR3 is 21 amino acids long. V lost 5 bases, J lost 6 bases, and 22 bases stayed unmatched. CDR3 bases: TGTGCCAGCAGTCGGACTAGCGGGAGACCAGCGGGGGGTCAAAAAGGCAATGAGCAGTTCTTC. The encoded protein is CASSRTSGRPAGGQKGNEQFF.

The rearrangement uses TRBV20-1 and TRBJ2-7; 7 nucleotides line up with TRBD2. Germline CDR1 and CDR2: DFQATT and SNEGSKA (reference sequence). CDR3 length equals 14 residues. J was trimmed by 6 bases and V by 6 bases; bases with no gene match: 14. The CDR3, as DNA: TGCAGTGCCAAAAACGGGCGGGAGATACTCGAGCAGTACTTC. Its translation is CSAKNGREILEQYF.

Comment on this clonotype: This may be a read error: a much more frequent sequence differs by one nucleotide. The rearrangement uses TRBV28 and TRBJ2-7, with unresolved D. Germline assignment: CDR1 MDHEN and CDR2 SYDVKM. The germline V and J ends were trimmed by 3 bases and 1 base, with 7 bases remaining between them. The CDR3 sequence is 13 residues long. This chain's CDR3 is CASSLYRSYEQYF. The CDR3 DNA is TGTGCCAGCAGTTTGTACAGATCCTACGAGCAGTACTTC.

This clonotype was found many times. The chain employs TRBV7-3 and TRBJ2-1; 7 bases agree with TRBD1. Germline V gives CDR1 SGHTA, CDR2 FQGTGA. The CDR3 runs 15 residues. After removal of 5 bases from V and 2 bases from J, the junction contained 6 bases not matched to a gene. The CDR3 sequence is CASSPGTVAYNEQFF. CDR3 bases: TGTGCCAGCAGCCCCGGGACAGTAGCCTACAATGAGCAGTTCTTC.

The chain joins TRBV20-1 to TRBJ2-7; 8 bases are shared with TRBD2. Per the germline V gene, CDR1 is DFQATT and CDR2 is SNEGSKA (reference sequence). The V gene end was trimmed by 3 bases and the J gene end by 0 bases; junction bases not matched to a gene: 4. There are 14 residues in the CDR3. The CDR3 nucleotides are TGCAGTGCTAGCTCGACTAGCGCCTCCTACGAGCAGTACTTC. It is translated as CSASSTSASYEQYF.

This clonotype occurred many times. This chain connects TRBV20-1 to TRBJ1-1, with D tentatively TRBD1 (6 bases). The CDR3 loop spans 14 amino acids. Germline CDR1 reads DFQATT; CDR2 reads SNEGSKA (reference sequence). The V and J ends lost 3 bases and 4 bases respectively, with 15 bases between them. CDR3 nucleotide sequence: TGCAGTGCTAGGCCTGACAGGCAGGTCACTGAAGCTTTCTTT. It translates to CSARPDRQVTEAFF.

With regard to this clonotype: Mismatch with germline at one junction end may stem from a read error. The rearrangement links TRBV28 to TRBJ2-2, with D unclear. CDR1 is MDHEN, CDR2 SYDVKM, per germline. This CDR3 has 13 residues. The CDR3 is CVSLGGNTGELFF. CDR3 nucleotides: TGTGTCAGCTTGGGTGGGAACACCGGGGAGCTGTTTTTT.